A selection of T cell receptor beta chains follows, all from one sample in a study of T cells in Graves' hyperthyroidism and ophthalmopathy. TCRdb processed the multiplex PCR reads anew with MiXCR; each CDR3 protein has one entry. The table shows some 600,000 distinct CDR3 sequences, with more than 45% occurring only once. Sequences were obtained from peripheral blood or thyroid tissue (not recorded which). Receptors originate from a woman aged 18-29 years with Graves' hyperthyroidism. Each CDR3 is given with its conserved first and last residue. Each record gives: CDR3 DNA, CDR3 protein, V gene, D gene, J gene, clone size. The D gene is left open where the match is weak. Clone size is not always given. Where it is, it says once, few, many or a class for expanded clones.

TGTGCCAGCAGTGTGAGAGGGGCCAACGTCCTGACTTTC CASSVRGANVLTF TRBV2 NA TRBJ2-6 NA
TGCGCCAGCAGCTTTGACGGGGGGAGAAGGCCCCAGCATTTT CASSFDGGRRPQHF TRBV5-1 NA TRBJ1-5 NA
TGTGCCAGCAGGCGCGAGGGGGGAAAACTGTTTTTT CASRREGGKLFF TRBV6-6 NA TRBJ1-4 many
TGTGCCAGCAGCCAAGATGCGGTCAGTCCGGGAACCTTC CASSQDAVSPGTF TRBV4-2 NA TRBJ1-2 once
TGTGCCAGCAGCGTAGACATAGACCAAGAGACCCAGTACTTC CASSVDIDQETQYF TRBV7-9 NA TRBJ2-5 NA
TGTGCCAGCAGCTTCCACAAAACTAGCGGAAATTACGAGCAGTACTTC CASSFHKTSGNYEQYF TRBV11-1 TRBD2 TRBJ2-7 NA
TGTGCCAGCAGCTACCATACCCCGGAGCTGTTTTTT CASSYHTPELFF TRBV7-8 NA TRBJ2-2 many
TGTGCCAGCAGCTTAGTGGAGCCCTTCCACTTC CASSLVEPFHF TRBV7-8 NA TRBJ2-5 NA
TGTGCCAGCGTTGAAGGCGGGGGCGGCTACACCTTC CASVEGGGGYTF TRBV12-3/TRBV12-4 NA TRBJ1-2 NA
TGTGCCAGCCTCTCCCATGCAACCTACGAGCAGTACTTC CASLSHATYEQYF TRBV2 NA TRBJ2-7 NA
TGCAGTGCTAACCTAGGGGCGCAGAACACTGAAGCTTTCTTT CSANLGAQNTEAFF TRBV20-1 NA TRBJ1-1 many
TGTGCCACCAGTGTGGCGGGAGTGGAGACCCAGTACTTC CATSVAGVETQYF TRBV24-1 TRBD2 TRBJ2-5 NA
TGTGCCAGCAGTGAACGGAGAGGGGCTGGAGAAAAACTGTTTTTT CASSERRGAGEKLFF TRBV2 NA TRBJ1-4 many
TGTGCCACCAGCAGAGGAGCTGGGACACCGAGGACCTATGGCTACACCTTC CATSRGAGTPRTYGYTF TRBV15 NA TRBJ1-2 NA
TGTGCCACGAACCGACAGGCCAACTCTGGAAACACCATATATTTT CATNRQANSGNTIYF TRBV10-3 NA TRBJ1-3 many
TGTGCCAGCAGCTTAGAACAGGGGGTATACACCGGGGAGCTGTTTTTT CASSLEQGVYTGELFF TRBV11-2 TRBD1 TRBJ2-2 NA
TGTGCCAGCAGCGGGAGAGGCTACAATGAGCAGTTCTTC CASSGRGYNEQFF TRBV25-1 NA TRBJ2-1 few
TGTGCCAGCAGTTACTCGGGAGATCAGCCCCAGCATTTT CASSYSGDQPQHF TRBV2 NA TRBJ1-5 few
TGTGCCAGAGGGGATCCGGAGACCCAGTACTTC CARGDPETQYF TRBV2 NA TRBJ2-5 few
TGTGCCAGCAGGAACCAGGACCACTCCTACGAGCAGTACTTC CASRNQDHSYEQYF TRBV15 NA TRBJ2-7 once
TGTGCCAGCTCACCACCGGTCGACGATCCCCGACCCCTCTACGAGCAGTACTTC CASSPPVDDPRPLYEQYF TRBV7-9 NA TRBJ2-7 few
TGTGCCAGCAAGGGGACACCAATGTTAGCTAACTATGGCTACACCTTC CASKGTPMLANYGYTF TRBV7-9 NA TRBJ1-2 many
TGTGCCACCAGTGGGAGGGATCAGCCCCAGCATTTT CATSGRDQPQHF TRBV24-1 NA TRBJ1-5 NA
TGTGCCAGCAGTCCGACAGGGATGTCGGGCGAGCAGTACTTC CASSPTGMSGEQYF TRBV12-3/TRBV12-4 TRBD1 TRBJ2-7 NA
TGCAGCGCCCATTGGGGGTACAATGAGCAGTTTTTC CSAHWGYNEQFF TRBV29-1 NA TRBJ2-1 NA
TGTGCCATCAGTGATGGCGGCTACAATGAGCAGTTCTTC CAISDGGYNEQFF TRBV10-3 NA TRBJ2-1 NA
TGTGCCAGCAGTGAAGGCTGGGGGGGTACTGGCAATCAGCCCCAGCATTTT CASSEGWGGTGNQPQHF TRBV2 NA TRBJ1-5 many
TGTGCCAGCAGCGTGCCGGGACCCGCGGAGCAGTACTTC CASSVPGPAEQYF TRBV7-9 NA TRBJ2-7 NA